Presented here are 12 T cell receptor beta chains from one specimen sequenced in a study of T cells in Graves' hyperthyroidism and ophthalmopathy. Amplification targeted TCR beta CDR3 regions from RNA transcripts. With the HTBI primer set, the TCR CDR3 went through a first round of RT-PCR. TCRdb reanalysed the multiplex PCR reads using MiXCR and keeps one entry per CDR3 protein. The sample yields roughly 400,000 distinct CDR3 sequences, around 15% seen once. The sequencing input was blood. The origin of the receptors is a man aged 45-65 years with Graves' ophthalmopathy.

This chain connects TRBV28 to TRBJ1-3; perhaps TRBD1 as D (5 bases). The germline CDR1 and CDR2 sequences are MDHEN and SYDVKM. The V end was cut by 3 bases, the J end by 8 bases, with 11 bases between. CDR3 size: 13 residues. The CDR3 loop reads CASSFAGTDTIYF. For the CDR3, the DNA is TGTGCCAGCAGTTTCGCAGGGACGGACACCATATATTTT. Using reference TRBV28 and TRBJ1-3 for the parts outside the CDR3, the full variable domain is DVKVTQSSRYLVKRTGEKVFLECVQDMDHENMFWYRQDPGLGLRLIYFSYDVKMKEKGDIPEGYSVSREKKERFSLILESASTNQTSMYLCASSFAGTDTIYFGEGSWLTVV.

A single count supports this clonotype. This chain joins TRBV4-1 and TRBJ1-4; the match to TRBD1 covers 10 bases. V gave up 4 bases and J gave up 8 bases; unmatched junction bases: 10. Per germline, CDR1 MGHRA and CDR2 YSYEKL. CDR3 length equals 16 residues. The CDR3 nucleotides read TGCGCCAGCAGCCGTACCGCGGACAGGGGGAAGGAAAAACTGTTTTTT. Translated: CASSRTADRGKEKLFF.

Many counts were recorded for this clonotype. The gene calls are TRBV5-6 and TRBJ2-3; a possible D gene is TRBD2 (6 bases). This CDR3 has 15 amino acids. Germline V gene lookup returns CDR1 SGHDT and CDR2 YYEEEE. Trimming took off 0 bases at V and 4 bases at J, with 12 bases between the two ends. CDR3 coding DNA: TGTGCCAGCAGCTTGGTTTCGGGAGTCGCAGATACGCAGTATTTT. It yields the protein CASSLVSGVADTQYF.

This chain joins TRBV6-1 and TRBJ1-2, with 9 bases lining up with TRBD1. The trim removed 6 bases at V and 4 bases at J, leaving 6 bases unmatched. This CDR3 comprises 14 residues. Germline V gene sequence: CDR1 MNHNS, CDR2 SASEGT. CDR3 bases: TGTGCCAGCAGGGACGGGACAGGGCTCTATGGCTACACCTTC. Its protein is CASRDGTGLYGYTF.

This clonotype showed up many times. The chain combines TRBV30 with TRBJ2-1, with TRBD1 matching over 7 bases. Germline V gene data show CDR1 as GTSNPN and CDR2 as SVGIG (reference sequence). This CDR3 contains 15 residues. The trim removed 2 bases at V and 4 bases at J, leaving 8 bases unmatched. CDR3 bases: TGTGCCTGGAGTCTACAGGGGACAGATTACAATGAGCAGTTCTTC. Residues: CAWSLQGTDYNEQFF.

This clonotype occurred many times. The genes are TRBV9 and TRBJ1-2, with unresolved D. The ends were cut back, 0 bases at V and 4 bases at J, with 10 bases in the middle. The CDR3 is made up of 14 amino acids. Germline V gene sequence: CDR1 SGDLS, CDR2 YYNGEE. The CDR3 region is CASSVVEGGYGYTF. The CDR3 nucleotides read TGTGCCAGCAGCGTAGTGGAGGGTGGCTATGGCTACACCTTC.

This clonotype was detected many times. This sequence joins TRBV5-1 and TRBJ2-7; 7 bases align to TRBD1. CDR3 length equals 16 residues. V was clipped by 0 bases and J by 5 bases; unmatched bases: 11. Germline CDR1 reads SGHRS; CDR2 reads YFSETQ. This chain's CDR3 is CASSLDGYRGSNEQYF. CDR3 bases: TGCGCCAGCAGCTTGGATGGCTACAGGGGAAGCAACGAGCAGTACTTC.

This clonotype was counted many times. CDR3 sequence: CASSLNSVAPNEQFF. CDR3 nucleotides: TGTGCCAGCAGCTTAAATTCCGTAGCGCCCAATGAGCAGTTCTTC. This chain connects TRBV11-2 to TRBJ2-1, with D possibly matching TRBD2 (5 bases). V was shortened by 2 bases and J by 6 bases, with 14 bases between the two germline ends. Germline loops: CDR1 SGHAT, CDR2 FQNNGV. The CDR3 is 15 residues long.

The chain links TRBV6-1 to TRBJ2-5; 7 bases match TRBD2. CDR1 and CDR2 from the germline V gene are MNHNS and SASEGT. V trimming: 6 bases; J trimming: 1 base; junction bases outside the gene matches: 14. The CDR3 is 17 residues long. The chain's CDR3 is CASSFDKTRTSQETQYF. CDR3 coding DNA: TGTGCCAGCAGCTTTGACAAGACCAGGACTAGCCAAGAGACCCAGTACTTC.

This clonotype came up many times. The chain joins TRBV20-1 to TRBJ2-1; 7 bases are a match to TRBD2. CDR1 is DFQATT and CDR2 is SNEGSKA in the germline V gene (reference sequence). This CDR3 has 10 residues. The CDR3 nucleotides are TGCAGGGTTGGGGGGGGGTTGCAGTTCTTC. Encoded protein: CRVGGGLQFF.

Many counts were recorded for this clonotype. The CDR3 nucleotides are TGCAGTGCATTCCCGACTAGCGGGCGGAGCTCCTACGAGCAGTACTTC. This gives the protein CSAFPTSGRSSYEQYF. The J gene is TRBJ2-7, the V gene TRBV20-1; 10 bases are a match to TRBD2. The length of the CDR3 is 16 residues. Looked up from germline, CDR1 is DFQATT and CDR2 is SNEGSKA (reference sequence). V shed 6 bases and J 0 bases; nucleotides not matched to a gene: 11.

This clonotype has just a few counts. The chain employs TRBV15 and TRBJ2-5; D might be TRBD1 (7 bases). Germline assignment: CDR1 LNHNV and CDR2 YYDKDF (reference sequence). Trimming cost V 4 bases and J 6 bases, with 30 bases left between them. The length of the CDR3 is 19 residues. The CDR3 is CATSTRQGGRTTVLQTQYF. CDR3 coding DNA: TGTGCCACCAGCACAAGACAGGGCGGACGGACTACGGTGTTGCAGACCCAGTACTTC.